These 17 T cell receptor beta chains share one sample of origin, sequenced in a study of blood T cell repertoires in COVID-19. The method was immunoSEQ multiplex PCR; TCRdb's version includes in-frame clones alone and lacks a portion of them. Among around 200,000 clones listed, 85% were seen once. The specimen sequenced was PBMCs or T cells enriched from blood (not recorded which). These receptors all come from a man aged 40-49 years who had recovered from COVID-19.

The V and J genes are TRBV2 and TRBJ2-7; 15 bases map to TRBD2. Trimming cost V 6 bases and J 4 bases; bases outside gene matches: 19. The CDR3 loop spans 20 amino acids. Germline CDR1 and CDR2: SNHLY and FYNNEI. Written as DNA, the CDR3 is TGTGCCAGCAGAGGGACTAGCGGGAGGCCAACCGAGCCATCCTCTTACGAGCAGTACTTC. Amino acids: CASRGTSGRPTEPSSYEQYF.

A single count supports this clone. The V call is TRBV5-1, the J call TRBJ1-1; 7 bases match TRBD1. Germline-derived CDR1 and CDR2 are SGHRS and YFSETQ. Losses at the gene ends were 1 base for V and 4 bases for J; bases not matched to a gene: 4. The CDR3 is made up of 14 amino acids. The CDR3 spells CASSLTGDRTEAFF. CDR3 nucleotides: TGCGCCAGCAGCTTGACAGGGGACCGCACTGAAGCTTTCTTT.

V and J are TRBV4-1 and TRBJ2-5, with D unresolved. The V end lost 0 bases, the J end lost 2 bases, and 10 bases lay between the germline ends. Germline V gene data show CDR1 as MGHRA and CDR2 as YSYEKL. The CDR3 sequence is 15 residues long. The CDR3 bases are TGCGCCAGCAGCCAAGATTCAACTTCTCAAGAGACCCAGTACTTC. It codes for CASSQDSTSQETQYF.

V is TRBV7-3 and J is TRBJ2-1, with D perhaps TRBD1 (6 bases). Per the germline V gene, CDR1 is SGHTA and CDR2 is FQGTGA. The CDR3 length is 15 residues. V was trimmed by 1 base and J by 2 bases, leaving 9 bases between them. For the CDR3, the DNA is TGTGCCAGCAGCTTAAATGGGGGCGCCTACAATGAGCAGTTCTTC. Translation gives CASSLNGGAYNEQFF.

This chain links TRBV4-1 with TRBJ1-1; 9 nucleotides align to TRBD1. The CDR3 extends over 14 amino acids. Germline assignment: CDR1 MGHRA and CDR2 YSYEKL. The junction had 14 bases not matched to a gene; V was cut back by 4 bases and J by 14 bases. The CDR3: CASSREHRDRVTFF. For the CDR3, the DNA is TGCGCCAGCAGCCGAGAACACCGGGACAGGGTTACATTCTTT.

The chain carries TRBV5-4 and TRBJ2-1; 8 bases line up with TRBD2. This CDR3 is built from 15 residues. Germline CDR1 and CDR2: SGHNT and YYREEE (reference sequence). V was pared by 0 bases and J by 7 bases, with 6 bases of the junction left unmatched. DNA of the CDR3: TGTGCCAGCAGCTTGGCCGGGACTAGGAAGAATGAGCAGTTCTTC. Translating it yields CASSLAGTRKNEQFF.

About this clone: Additional DNA sequences in this sample encode the identical CDR3. The chain carries TRBV5-1 and TRBJ2-7, with TRBD1 matching over 9 bases. Germline loops: CDR1 SGHRS, CDR2 YFSETQ. The CDR3 is made up of 13 amino acids. J gave up 4 bases and V 4 bases, and 3 bases lay outside the gene matches. CDR3 bases: TGCGCCAGCAGCACGGGACAGGGTTACGAGCAGTACTTC. This encodes CASSTGQGYEQYF.

V and J are TRBV7-3 and TRBJ2-7; no reliable D call. CDR3 length: 14 residues. CDR1 is SGHTA and CDR2 is FQGTGA in the germline V gene. With 4 bases removed from V and 2 bases from J, the gap between germline ends came to 12 bases. The CDR3 bases are TGTGCCAGCAGCTCGGAACTAAATCCCTACGAGCAGTACTTC. This sequence encodes CASSSELNPYEQYF. Combining the CDR3 with reference TRBV7-3 and TRBJ2-7 gives the whole variable domain GAGVSQTPSNKVTEKGKYVELRCDPISGHTALYWYRQSLGQGPEFLIYFQGTGAADDSGLPNDRFFAVRPEGSVSTLKIQRTERGDSAVYLCASSSELNPYEQYFGPGTRLTVT.

The CDR3 loop is CASSITGGAAYEQYF. For the CDR3, the DNA is TGTGCCAGTAGTATTACAGGGGGCGCAGCCTACGAGCAGTACTTC. The rearrangement links TRBV19 to TRBJ2-7; TRBD1 agrees at 9 bases. Germline V gives CDR1 LNHDA, CDR2 SQIVND (reference sequence). The length of the CDR3 is 15 residues. Trimming removed 3 bases from V and 2 bases from J; junction bases left unmatched: 5.

The rearrangement links TRBV6-1 to TRBJ1-1; D may be TRBD1 (5 bases). The V end lost 1 base, the J end lost 10 bases, and 13 bases lay between the germline ends. Germline CDR1 is MNHNS and CDR2 is SASEGT. The CDR3 is made up of 13 amino acids. The CDR3: CASSEGWGGRAFF. As DNA, the CDR3 is TGTGCCAGCAGTGAAGGTTGGGGGGGTAGAGCTTTCTTT.

J is TRBJ2-7 and V is TRBV9; TRBD1 might be the D (5 bases). CDR3 size: 17 residues. V was shortened by 3 bases and J by 2 bases, with 21 bases between the two germline ends. Germline-derived CDR1 and CDR2 are SGDLS and YYNGEE. This CDR3 is CASSERATASPPYEQYF. DNA of the CDR3: TGTGCCAGCAGCGAAAGGGCGACAGCCTCTCCCCCCTACGAGCAGTACTTC.

This CDR3 reads CASSLGLAGGGKTQYF. In nucleotides, the CDR3 is TGTGCCAGCAGCTTAGGGCTAGCGGGAGGAGGGAAGACCCAGTACTTC. V is TRBV7-2 and J is TRBJ2-5; TRBD2 matches at 11 bases. CDR1 SGHTA and CDR2 FQGNSA come from the germline V gene. The CDR3 is 16 amino acids. The V and J ends lost 1 base and 6 bases, in that order; junction bases with no gene match: 7. The variable domain in full, completed from reference TRBV7-2 and TRBJ2-5, reads GAGVSQSPSNKVTEKGKDVELRCDPISGHTALYWYRQSLGQGLEFLIYFQGNSAPDKSGLPSDRFSAERTGGSVSTLTIQRTQQEDSAVYLCASSLGLAGGGKTQYFGPGTRLLVL.

This rearrangement joins TRBV27 to TRBJ2-2, with D maybe TRBD2 (5 bases). The CDR3 contains 16 residues. Germline V gives CDR1 MNHEY, CDR2 SMNVEV (reference sequence). The V gene lost 1 base and the J gene lost 0 bases, with 9 bases spanning the gap. CDR3 sequence: CASSLYPGSNTGELFF. As DNA, the CDR3 is TGTGCCAGCAGTTTATACCCGGGATCGAACACCGGGGAGCTGTTTTTT.

The rearrangement uses TRBV6-6 and TRBJ2-1; 7 positions agree with TRBD2. Per the germline V gene, CDR1 is MNHNY and CDR2 is SVGAGI (reference sequence). J lost 5 bases, V lost 2 bases, and 9 bases had no gene match. The CDR3 runs 16 residues. CDR3 protein: CASSYGASGGDNEQFF. The CDR3 region has the DNA TGTGCCAGCAGTTACGGGGCTAGCGGAGGTGACAATGAGCAGTTCTTC.

This clone appeared a single time. The chain is built from TRBV9 and TRBJ1-1, with no clear D. The CDR3 loop spans 15 amino acids. V was cut by 0 bases and J by 0 bases, with 9 bases left in between. Per germline, CDR1 SGDLS and CDR2 YYNGEE. DNA for the CDR3: TGTGCCAGCAGCGTAGAGGGAGGGTTGAACACTGAAGCTTTCTTT. This translates into CASSVEGGLNTEAFF.

Remarks on this clone: This CDR3 is also generated by other DNA sequences in the sample. CDR3: CAWSVRQGYGYTF. The DNA for the CDR3 is TGTGCCTGGAGTGTAAGGCAGGGCTATGGCTACACCTTC. The J gene is TRBJ1-2, the V gene TRBV30; D is possibly TRBD1 (5 bases). This CDR3 region has 13 residues. V lost 0 bases and J lost 4, with 9 bases in between. Per the germline V gene, CDR1 is GTSNPN and CDR2 is SVGIG (reference sequence).

This rearrangement joins TRBV10-1 to TRBJ1-5; 9 positions agree with TRBD1. V lost 5 bases to trimming and J lost 4 bases; unmatched junction nucleotides: 6. This CDR3 is 15 amino acids long. Germline lookup yields CDR1 WNHNN and CDR2 SYGVQD (reference sequence). CDR3 protein: CASSRDRERNQPQHF. DNA for the CDR3: TGCGCCAGCAGTAGGGACAGGGAAAGGAATCAGCCCCAGCATTTT.